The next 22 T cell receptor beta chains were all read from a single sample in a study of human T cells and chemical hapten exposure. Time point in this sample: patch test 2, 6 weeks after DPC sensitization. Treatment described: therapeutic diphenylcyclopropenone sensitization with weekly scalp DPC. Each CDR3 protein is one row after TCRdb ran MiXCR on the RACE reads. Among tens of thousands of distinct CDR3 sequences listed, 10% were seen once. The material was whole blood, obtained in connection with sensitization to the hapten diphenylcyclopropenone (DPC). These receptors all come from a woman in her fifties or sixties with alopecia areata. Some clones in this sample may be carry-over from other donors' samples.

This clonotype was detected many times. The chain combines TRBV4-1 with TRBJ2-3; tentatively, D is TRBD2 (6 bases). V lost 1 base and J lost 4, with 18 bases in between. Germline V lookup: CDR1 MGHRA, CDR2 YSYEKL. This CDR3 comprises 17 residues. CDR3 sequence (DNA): TGCGCCAGCAGCCAAGTGGGTCGGGAGTCGAAAGCAGATACGCAGTATTTT. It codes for CASSQVGRESKADTQYF.

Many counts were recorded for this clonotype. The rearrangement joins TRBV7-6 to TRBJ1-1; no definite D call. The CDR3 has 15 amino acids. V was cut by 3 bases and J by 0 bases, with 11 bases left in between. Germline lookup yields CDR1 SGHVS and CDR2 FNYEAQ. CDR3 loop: CASSLTTSLNTEAFF. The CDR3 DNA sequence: TGTGCCAGCAGCTTGACAACCTCATTGAACACTGAAGCTTTCTTT.

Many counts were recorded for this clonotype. The CDR3 region has the DNA TGCAGCGTTGGGGGGACAGGGCTGAATCAGCCCCAGCATTTT. This translates into CSVGGTGLNQPQHF. The rearrangement joins TRBV29-1 to TRBJ1-5; TRBD1 agrees at 9 bases. Germline trimming cut 4 bases from V and 4 bases from J; bases unmatched to any gene: 5. Per the germline V gene, CDR1 is SQVTM and CDR2 is ANQGSEA. The CDR3 extends over 14 amino acids.

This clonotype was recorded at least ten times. CDR3 protein: CASSRSGRTDTQYF. The CDR3 DNA follows: TGCGCCAGCAGCCGATCAGGGCGCACAGATACGCAGTATTTT. The genes are TRBV4-1 and TRBJ2-3; D is perhaps TRBD1 (5 bases). Trimming took off 4 bases at V and 1 base at J, with 9 bases between the two ends. The CDR3 has 14 residues. CDR1 and CDR2 (germline): MGHRA, YSYEKL.

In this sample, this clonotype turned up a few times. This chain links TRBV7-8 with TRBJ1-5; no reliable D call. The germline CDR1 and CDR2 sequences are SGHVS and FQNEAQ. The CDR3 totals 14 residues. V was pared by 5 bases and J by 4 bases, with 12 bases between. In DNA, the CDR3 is TGTGCCAGCAGCCCTAGTGGTGGGAATCAGCCCCAGCATTTT. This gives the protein CASSPSGGNQPQHF.

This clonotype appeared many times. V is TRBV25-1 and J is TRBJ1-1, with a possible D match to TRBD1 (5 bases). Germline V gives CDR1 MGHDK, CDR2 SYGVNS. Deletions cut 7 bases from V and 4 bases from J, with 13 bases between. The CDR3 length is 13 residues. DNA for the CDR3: TGTGCCAGCACCTTGGGGGTCGGCACTGAAGCTTTCTTT. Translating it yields CASTLGVGTEAFF.

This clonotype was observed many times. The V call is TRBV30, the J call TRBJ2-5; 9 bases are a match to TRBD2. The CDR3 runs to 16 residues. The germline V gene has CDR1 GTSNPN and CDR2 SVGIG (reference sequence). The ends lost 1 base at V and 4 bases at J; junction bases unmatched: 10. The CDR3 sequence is CAWSARRAGGLETQYF. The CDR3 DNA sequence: TGTGCCTGGAGTGCCCGGCGGGCGGGAGGGTTAGAGACCCAGTACTTC.

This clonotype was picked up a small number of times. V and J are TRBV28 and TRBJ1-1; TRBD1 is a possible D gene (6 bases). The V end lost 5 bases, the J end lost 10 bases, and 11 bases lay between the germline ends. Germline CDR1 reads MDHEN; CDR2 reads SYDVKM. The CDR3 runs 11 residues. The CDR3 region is CASSVYRVAFF. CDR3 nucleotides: TGTGCCAGCAGTGTATACAGGGTAGCTTTCTTT.

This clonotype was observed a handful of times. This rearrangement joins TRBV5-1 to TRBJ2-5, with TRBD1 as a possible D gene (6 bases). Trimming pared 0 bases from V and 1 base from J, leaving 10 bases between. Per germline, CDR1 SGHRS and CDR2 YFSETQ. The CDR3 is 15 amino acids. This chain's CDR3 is CASSLDGTLQETQYF. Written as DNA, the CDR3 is TGCGCCAGCAGCTTGGACGGGACACTCCAAGAGACCCAGTACTTC.

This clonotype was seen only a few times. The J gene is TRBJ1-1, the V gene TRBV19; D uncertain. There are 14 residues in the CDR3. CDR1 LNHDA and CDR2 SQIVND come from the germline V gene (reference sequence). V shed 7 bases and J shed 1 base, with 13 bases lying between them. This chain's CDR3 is CASIKEVGNTEAFF. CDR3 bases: TGTGCCAGTATCAAGGAGGTAGGGAACACTGAAGCTTTCTTT. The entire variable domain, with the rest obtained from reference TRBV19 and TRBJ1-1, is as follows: DGGITQSPKYLFRKEGQNVTLSCEQNLNHDAMYWYRQDPGQGLRLIYYSQIVNDFQKGDIAEGYSVSREKKESFPLTVTSAQKNPTAFYLCASIKEVGNTEAFFGQGTRLTVV.

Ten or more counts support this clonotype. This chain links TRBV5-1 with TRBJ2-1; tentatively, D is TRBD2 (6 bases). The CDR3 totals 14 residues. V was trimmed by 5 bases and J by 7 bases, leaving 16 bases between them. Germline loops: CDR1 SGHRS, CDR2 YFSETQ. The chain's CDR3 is CASSSSQRENEQFF. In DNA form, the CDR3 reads TGCGCCAGCAGTTCCTCCCAACGGGAGAATGAGCAGTTCTTC.

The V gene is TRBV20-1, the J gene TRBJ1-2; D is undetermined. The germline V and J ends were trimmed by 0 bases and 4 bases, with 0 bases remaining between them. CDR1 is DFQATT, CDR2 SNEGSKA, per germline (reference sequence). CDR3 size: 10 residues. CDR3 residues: CSARDYGYTF. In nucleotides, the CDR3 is TGCAGTGCTAGAGACTATGGCTACACCTTC.

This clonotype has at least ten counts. The CDR3 DNA reads TGCAGCGTTGTTGGCCTAGCGGGGACCCATACGCAGTATTTT. It is translated as CSVVGLAGTHTQYF. V and J are TRBV29-1 and TRBJ2-3, with 9 bases lining up with TRBD2. Germline CDR1 and CDR2: SQVTM and ANQGSEA. V was pared by 4 bases and J by 7 bases, with 9 bases of the junction left unmatched. This CDR3 comprises 14 residues.

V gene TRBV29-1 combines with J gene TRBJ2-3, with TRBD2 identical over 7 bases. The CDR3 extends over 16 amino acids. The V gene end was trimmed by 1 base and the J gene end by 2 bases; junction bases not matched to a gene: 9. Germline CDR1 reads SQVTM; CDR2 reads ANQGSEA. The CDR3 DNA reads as TGCAGCGTTGAAGGGGGCACCGGGACTAACACAGATACGCAGTATTTT. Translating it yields CSVEGGTGTNTDTQYF.

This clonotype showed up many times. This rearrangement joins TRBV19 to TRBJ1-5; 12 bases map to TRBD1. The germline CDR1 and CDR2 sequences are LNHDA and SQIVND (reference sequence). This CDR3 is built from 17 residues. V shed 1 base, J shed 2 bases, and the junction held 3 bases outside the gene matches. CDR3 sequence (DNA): TGTGCCAGTAGTATAGGGGACAGGGGGCTGGGCAATCAGCCCCAGCATTTT. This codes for CASSIGDRGLGNQPQHF. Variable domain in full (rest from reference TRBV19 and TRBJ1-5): DGGITQSPKYLFRKEGQNVTLSCEQNLNHDAMYWYRQDPGQGLRLIYYSQIVNDFQKGDIAEGYSVSREKKESFPLTVTSAQKNPTAFYLCASSIGDRGLGNQPQHFGDGTRLSIL.

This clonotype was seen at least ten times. This chain's CDR3 is CASSPPKGHNEQFF. CDR3 nucleotides: TGTGCCAGCAGCCCCCCCAAGGGCCACAATGAGCAGTTCTTC. The chain links TRBV7-9 to TRBJ2-1; D is undetermined. Looked up from germline, CDR1 is SEHNR and CDR2 is FQNEAQ (reference sequence). This CDR3 spans 14 amino acids. Trimming left V 5 bases short and J 5 bases short, with 13 bases between.

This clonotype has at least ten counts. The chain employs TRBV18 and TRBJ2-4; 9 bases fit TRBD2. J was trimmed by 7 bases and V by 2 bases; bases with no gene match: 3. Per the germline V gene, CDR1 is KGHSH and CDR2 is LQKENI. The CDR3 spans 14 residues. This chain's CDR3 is CASSPASGMNIQYF. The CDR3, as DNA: TGTGCCAGCTCACCAGCTAGCGGGATGAACATTCAGTACTTC.

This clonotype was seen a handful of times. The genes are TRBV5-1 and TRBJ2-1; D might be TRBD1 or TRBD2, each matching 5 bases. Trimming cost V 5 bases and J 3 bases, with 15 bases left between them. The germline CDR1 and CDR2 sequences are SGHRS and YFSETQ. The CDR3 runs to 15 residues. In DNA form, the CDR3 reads TGCGCCAGCAGTCCCGGGACCAACCTCTACAATGAGCAGTTCTTC. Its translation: CASSPGTNLYNEQFF. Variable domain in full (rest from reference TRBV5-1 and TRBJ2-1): KAGVTQTPRYLIKTRGQQVTLSCSPISGHRSVSWYQQTPGQGLQFLFEYFSETQRNKGNFPGRFSGRQFSNSRSEMNVSTLELGDSALYLCASSPGTNLYNEQFFGPGTRLTVL.

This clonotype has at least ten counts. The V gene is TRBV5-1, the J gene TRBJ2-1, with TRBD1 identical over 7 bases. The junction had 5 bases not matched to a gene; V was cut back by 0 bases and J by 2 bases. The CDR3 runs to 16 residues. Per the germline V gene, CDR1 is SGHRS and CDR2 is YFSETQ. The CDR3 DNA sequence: TGCGCCAGCAGCTTGGTACCCCAGGGGGCCTACAATGAGCAGTTCTTC. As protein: CASSLVPQGAYNEQFF.

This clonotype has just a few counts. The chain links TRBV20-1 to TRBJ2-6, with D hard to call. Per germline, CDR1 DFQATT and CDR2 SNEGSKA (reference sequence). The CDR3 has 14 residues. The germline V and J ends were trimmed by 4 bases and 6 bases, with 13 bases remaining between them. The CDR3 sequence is CSAISGPVANVLTF. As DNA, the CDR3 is TGCAGTGCTATTTCAGGCCCAGTGGCCAACGTCCTGACTTTC.

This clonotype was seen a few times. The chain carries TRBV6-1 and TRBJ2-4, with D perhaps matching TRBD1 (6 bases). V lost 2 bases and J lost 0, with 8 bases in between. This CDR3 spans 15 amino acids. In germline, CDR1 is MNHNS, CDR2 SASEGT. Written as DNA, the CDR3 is TGTGCCAGCAGTGAACCGACAGGAGCCAAAAACATTCAGTACTTC. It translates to CASSEPTGAKNIQYF.

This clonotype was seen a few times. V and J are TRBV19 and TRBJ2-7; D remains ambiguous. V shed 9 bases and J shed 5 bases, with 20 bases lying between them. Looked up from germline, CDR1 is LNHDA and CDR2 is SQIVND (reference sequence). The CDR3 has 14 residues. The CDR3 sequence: CASADPDPPNEQYF. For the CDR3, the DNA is TGTGCCAGCGCTGATCCAGACCCCCCAAACGAGCAGTACTTC.